Shown below are 13 T cell receptor beta chains from a single sample sequenced in a study of regulatory T cells in long-lasting Graves disease. The TCR beta library used iRepertoire HTBI primers with Arm-PCR amplification of CDR3. Using its own MiXCR run on the multiplex PCR reads, TCRdb lists one record per CDR3 protein. This sample yields 400,000 to 500,000 distinct CDR3 sequences, of which roughly 21% are seen a single time; roughly 7% belongs to the top ten. The time point was: persistent/refractory GD, antithyroid drugs over 5 years with positive TRAb. PBMC-derived RNA was used for the TCR library. Sequencing used peripheral blood mononuclear cells (PBMCs), obtained when the disease was refractory, from a patient treated with antithyroid drugs. The receptors here all came from a female donor with Graves disease.

The chain employs TRBV11-2 and TRBJ2-4; D possibly uses TRBD1 or TRBD2 (5 bases each). The CDR3 has 17 amino acids. Germline V gene sequence: CDR1 SGHAT, CDR2 FQNNGV. V was cut by 4 bases and J by 1 base, with 17 bases left in between. The CDR3 protein is CASSYSVQGPAKNIQYF. CDR3 coding DNA: TGTGCCAGCAGCTACAGTGTTCAGGGACCCGCCAAAAACATTCAGTACTTC.

The chain combines TRBV19 with TRBJ1-1; 11 nucleotides line up with TRBD1. The V and J ends lost 4 bases and 6 bases, in that order; junction bases with no gene match: 7. The germline V gene encodes CDR1 LNHDA and CDR2 SQIVND (reference sequence). The CDR3 has 15 residues. This CDR3 is CASSTGQGAVAEAFF. The DNA of the CDR3 is TGTGCCAGTAGTACAGGACAGGGGGCGGTCGCTGAAGCTTTCTTT.

This clonotype was seen at least ten times. V usage is TRBV12-3 or TRBV12-4 and J usage is TRBJ2-6, with D unclear. Trimming took 2 bases from V and 3 from J, leaving 8 bases between them. The CDR3 is 15 residues long. CDR3 nucleotides: TGTGCCAGCAGTTTAACCGGTAATGGGGCCAACGTCCTGACTTTC. This codes for CASSLTGNGANVLTF.

This clonotype was recorded many times. The CDR3 sequence is CSARWTTYEQYF. For the CDR3, the DNA is TGCAGTGCTAGATGGACCACCTACGAGCAGTACTTC. The chain combines TRBV20-1 with TRBJ2-7; the D is unclear. V lost 2 bases, J lost 2 bases, and 7 bases lay in between. The CDR3 sequence is 12 residues long. Germline V gives CDR1 DFQATT, CDR2 SNEGSKA (reference sequence).

The table lists this clonotype with many counts. The chain has TRBV11-3 and TRBJ2-7; 12 nucleotides line up with TRBD2. The CDR3 extends over 19 amino acids. From germline, CDR1 is SGHNT and CDR2 YENEEA. Trimming cost V 4 bases and J 11 bases; bases outside gene matches: 24. The CDR3: CASSSRDSGRNGLAGWEYF. The CDR3 DNA sequence: TGTGCCAGCAGCTCCAGGGACAGCGGGCGCAATGGACTAGCGGGATGGGAGTACTTC.

The rearrangement links TRBV6-5 to TRBJ2-5, with D possibly matching TRBD1 (6 bases). Germline values: CDR1 MNHEY, CDR2 SVGAGI. The CDR3 covers 14 residues. With 2 bases removed from V and 0 bases from J, the gap between germline ends came to 7 bases. The CDR3 is CASSYQGNQETQYF. As DNA, the CDR3 is TGTGCCAGCAGTTACCAGGGGAACCAAGAGACCCAGTACTTC.

The rearrangement uses TRBV28 and TRBJ2-2; the match to TRBD1 covers 10 bases. The CDR3 contains 18 residues. The trim removed 6 bases at V and 4 bases at J, leaving 14 bases unmatched. Germline CDR1 reads MDHEN; CDR2 reads SYDVKM. The CDR3 region is CASRPPRTGGSVTGELFF. CDR3 in DNA: TGTGCCAGCAGACCACCCCGGACAGGGGGTTCGGTCACCGGGGAGCTGTTTTTT.

About this clonotype: With a far larger clone one base away, a read error is the likely cause. The rearrangement uses TRBV28 and TRBJ1-2, with D uncertain. The CDR3 runs 11 residues. The germline CDR1 and CDR2 sequences are MDHEN and SYDVKM. The CDR3 is CAGSRNYGYTF. CDR3 DNA sequence: TGTGCCGGCAGCCGGAACTATGGCTACACCTTC.

This clonotype was counted ten times or more. This sequence joins TRBV11-3 and TRBJ1-6; D is undetermined. The CDR3 has 13 residues. V was shortened by 1 base and J by 15 bases, with 13 bases between the two germline ends. Germline loops: CDR1 SGHNT, CDR2 YENEEA. The CDR3 nucleotides are TGTGCCAGCAGCTTAGGCCCAGGCGGGCACCTCCACTTT. It yields the protein CASSLGPGGHLHF.

This clonotype was detected only once. Relative to the germline gene, one junction end is altered; a read error may explain this. The rearrangement joins TRBV7-7 to TRBJ2-7; 9 nucleotides match TRBD2. CDR3 size: 16 residues. Germline lookup yields CDR1 SSHAT and CDR2 FNYEAQ (reference sequence). CDR3 region: CASSLARGRARGEQYF. The DNA for the CDR3 is TGTGCTAGCAGCTTAGCGCGCGGGAGGGCCAGGGGCGAGCAGTACTTC. Together with reference TRBV7-7 and TRBJ2-7, the CDR3 gives the full variable domain: GAGVSQSPRYKVTKRGQDVTLRCDPISSHATLYWYQQALGQGPEFLTYFNYEAQPDKSGLPSDRFSAERPEGSISTLTIQRTEQRDSAMYRCASSLARGRARGEQYFGPGTRLTVT.

This clonotype was picked up many times. The chain joins TRBV20-1 to TRBJ1-4; D uncertain. Between the trimmed V and J ends, which lost 0 bases and 0 bases, there was a span of 5 bases. CDR1 is DFQATT and CDR2 is SNEGSKA in the germline V gene (reference sequence). CDR3 size: 14 residues. The CDR3 coding sequence is TGCAGTGCTAGAGAATGGGCAACTAATGAAAAACTGTTTTTT. It encodes CSAREWATNEKLFF.

Ten or more counts support this clonotype. The V call is TRBV10-1, the J call TRBJ1-1; D is unclear. CDR3 length equals 12 residues. Trimming shortened V by 6 bases and J by 8 bases, and 13 bases separated the two germline ends. Germline CDR1 WNHNN, CDR2 SYGVQD (reference sequence). DNA of the CDR3: TGCGCCAGCAGGAACAGACAAGGAGAAGCTTTCTTT. Translating gives CASRNRQGEAFF.

The chain uses TRBV28 and TRBJ1-4; 8 positions agree with TRBD1. The V segment lost 4 bases and the J segment 10 bases; nucleotides outside the gene matches: 5. CDR1 MDHEN and CDR2 SYDVKM come from the germline V gene. The length of the CDR3 is 13 residues. Here the CDR3 reads CASSYQGAGKLFF. CDR3 nucleotides: TGTGCCAGCAGTTATCAGGGGGCCGGAAAACTGTTTTTT.